Below are 12 T cell receptor beta chains sequenced from a single sample in a study of shared clonotypes between healthy human individuals. TCRdb's copy holds only in-frame clones and misses some; the assay was immunoSEQ multiplex PCR. The sample has about 820,000 clones, more than 85% seen once. Terminally differentiated effector memory CD45RA+ cells were excluded by CCR7 positive selection of CD45RO-negative cells. The sequenced sample consisted of naive CD8+ T cells sorted from blood. These receptors all stem from a man aged 25-45 years in good health.

The rearrangement uses TRBV7-9 and TRBJ2-5; a possible D gene is TRBD2 (5 bases). The J call may be mistaken, given a closer DNA end match to TRBJ2-7. The germline gives CDR1 SEHNR, CDR2 FQNEAQ (reference sequence). The CDR3 sequence is 14 residues long. Written as DNA, the CDR3 is TGTGCCAGCAGTGAGGTGGAGGTAGCCTACGAGCAGTACTTC. It translates to CASSEVEVAYEQYF.

The genes are TRBV9 and TRBJ2-1; 9 bases fit TRBD1. Germline V gene data show CDR1 as SGDLS and CDR2 as YYNGEE. The V and J ends lost 5 bases and 4 bases, in that order; junction bases with no gene match: 7. This CDR3 spans 15 amino acids. The chain's CDR3 is CASSSPDRGYNEQFF. DNA for the CDR3: TGTGCCAGCAGTTCACCGGACAGGGGTTACAATGAGCAGTTCTTC.

The chain links TRBV28 to TRBJ2-7, with 9 bases aligning to TRBD1. CDR1 is MDHEN, CDR2 SYDVKM, per germline. V shed 5 bases, J shed 2 bases, and the junction held 4 bases outside the gene matches. The CDR3 is made up of 14 amino acids. CDR3 sequence: CASSNRGLTYEQYF. CDR3 DNA sequence: TGTGCCAGCAGTAACAGGGGGCTCACCTACGAGCAGTACTTC. Full variable domain (outside the CDR3, taken from reference TRBV28 and TRBJ2-7): DVKVTQSSRYLVKRTGEKVFLECVQDMDHENMFWYRQDPGLGLRLIYFSYDVKMKEKGDIPEGYSVSREKKERFSLILESASTNQTSMYLCASSNRGLTYEQYFGPGTRLTVT.

This rearrangement joins TRBV11-2 to TRBJ2-3, with 10 bases identical to TRBD2. This CDR3 spans 17 amino acids. Losses at the gene ends were 5 bases for V and 0 bases for J; bases not matched to a gene: 8. CDR1 and CDR2 (germline): SGHAT, FQNNGV. The CDR3 is CASSPGLAVISTDTQYF. The DNA for the CDR3 is TGTGCCAGCAGCCCCGGACTAGCGGTAATTAGCACAGATACGCAGTATTTT.

V usage is TRBV2 and J usage is TRBJ2-7; D could derive from TRBD1 or TRBD2 (5 bases each). Trimming took 4 bases from V and 1 from J, leaving 11 bases between them. The CDR3 contains 14 residues. Germline lookup yields CDR1 SNHLY and CDR2 FYNNEI. CDR3 in DNA: TGTGCCAGCAGTGCGGGACCGGGATCCTACGAGCAGTACTTC. Protein sequence: CASSAGPGSYEQYF. The complete variable domain, with remaining parts taken from reference TRBV2 and TRBJ2-7, reads EPEVTQTPSHQVTQMGQEVILRCVPISNHLYFYWYRQILGQKVEFLVSFYNNEISEKSEIFDDQFSVERPDGSNFTLKIRSTKLEDSAMYFCASSAGPGSYEQYFGPGTRLTVT.

J is TRBJ1-1 and V is TRBV4-1; unclear D gene. The germline V and J ends were trimmed by 5 bases and 2 bases, with 9 bases remaining between them. Germline CDR1 reads MGHRA; CDR2 reads YSYEKL. The CDR3 contains 13 residues. CDR3 in DNA: TGCGCCAGCAGCGGCAGAAGTAACACTGAAGCTTTCTTT. This translates into CASSGRSNTEAFF.

CDR3 sequence reads: CASSLRRDTSFGTNEKLFF. The CDR3 nucleotides read TGTGCCAGCAGCTTGAGAAGGGACACTTCCTTTGGGACTAATGAAAAACTGTTTTTT. V and J are TRBV5-6 and TRBJ1-4; D might be TRBD1 (6 bases). The CDR3 has 19 residues. Germline V gene sequence: CDR1 SGHDT, CDR2 YYEEEE. Trimming removed 1 base from V and 2 bases from J, with 21 bases in between.

V and J are TRBV2 and TRBJ2-2, with D maybe TRBD1 (6 bases). V was cut by 4 bases and J by 3 bases, with 12 bases left in between. The CDR3 loop spans 15 amino acids. CDR1 is SNHLY and CDR2 is FYNNEI in the germline V gene. The CDR3 loop is CASSGLDSYTGELFF. CDR3 DNA sequence: TGTGCCAGCAGTGGGCTGGACAGTTACACCGGGGAGCTGTTTTTT.

This chain connects TRBV5-1 to TRBJ2-2; maybe TRBD2 (5 bases). The CDR3 sequence is 14 residues long. V was clipped by 4 bases and J by 5 bases, with 12 bases between them. CDR1 is SGHRS and CDR2 is YFSETQ in the germline V gene. CDR3 residues: CASSHRTSTGELFF. Here the CDR3 DNA reads TGCGCCAGCAGCCATCGGACTTCTACCGGGGAGCTGTTTTTT.

The chain employs TRBV2 and TRBJ2-6; 9 positions agree with TRBD1. CDR1 is SNHLY and CDR2 is FYNNEI in the germline V gene. With 8 bases clipped from V and 0 bases from J, the junction kept 5 bases outside the gene matches. This CDR3 contains 16 residues. CDR3 region: CASEGQGNSGANVLTF. CDR3 in DNA: TGTGCCAGCGAGGGACAGGGAAACTCTGGGGCCAACGTCCTGACTTTC.

The J gene is TRBJ1-2, the V gene TRBV11-2, with no clear D. V lost 1 base, J lost 10 bases, and 13 bases lay in between. The CDR3 length is 13 residues. Per the germline V gene, CDR1 is SGHAT and CDR2 is FQNNGV. The CDR3 DNA follows: TGTGCCAGCAGCTTAGGGGGATTGACTGCCTACACCTTC. Translating it yields CASSLGGLTAYTF. Full variable domain (outside the CDR3, taken from reference TRBV11-2 and TRBJ1-2): EAGVAQSPRYKIIEKRQSVAFWCNPISGHATLYWYQQILGQGPKLLIQFQNNGVVDDSQLPKDRFSAERLKGVDSTLKIQPAKLEDSAVYLCASSLGGLTAYTFGSGTRLTVV.

The chain has TRBV29-1 and TRBJ1-2, with 9 bases matching TRBD1. The length of the CDR3 is 15 residues. V lost 3 bases, J lost 7 bases, and 12 bases stayed unmatched. From germline, CDR1 is SQVTM and CDR2 ANQGSEA. This CDR3 is CSVDPGTGLPSGYTF. As DNA, the CDR3 is TGCAGCGTTGACCCCGGGACAGGGCTCCCTAGTGGCTACACCTTC.